The 20 T cell receptor beta chains below all came from one sample that was sequenced in a study of shared clonotypes between healthy human individuals. CD45RO-negative CD8 cells positively selected for CCR7 made up the naive population, which excluded terminally differentiated effector memory CD45RA+ cells. Repertoires were generated with immunoSEQ multiplex PCR, while TCRdb's copy carries only in-frame clones and drops some. The table has some 1,900,000 clones, less than 95% seen once; the top ten hold 0.9% to 1.5%. The sequenced sample was naive CD8+ T cells sorted from blood. Receptors originate from a young man in good health.

V and J are TRBV5-5 and TRBJ1-6; D is uncertain. The V end lost 0 bases, the J end lost 5 bases, and 15 bases lay between the germline ends. Germline V CDR1 and CDR2: SGHKS, YYEKEE (reference sequence). The CDR3 spans 17 residues. CDR3 loop: CASSLVGMVTDNSPLHF. The CDR3 DNA reads as TGTGCCAGCAGCTTGGTAGGCATGGTGACGGATAATTCACCCCTCCACTTT.

The chain recombines TRBV7-6 with TRBJ2-7; no reliable D call. The CDR3 has 14 amino acids. V shed 1 base and J shed 2 bases, with 9 bases lying between them. CDR1 is SGHVS, CDR2 FNYEAQ, per germline. The CDR3 sequence: CASSLGPFTYEQYF. The CDR3 nucleotides read TGTGCCAGCAGCTTAGGTCCGTTTACCTACGAGCAGTACTTC.

This clone was counted once. The junction and the germline gene differ at one end; a read error may be behind it. The V gene is TRBV13, the J gene TRBJ1-4; tentatively, D is TRBD1 (6 bases). Germline assignment: CDR1 PRHDT and CDR2 FYEKMQ (reference sequence). This CDR3 is built from 15 residues. Here the CDR3 reads CASSHRKTATGPTIF. CDR3 DNA sequence: TGTGCCAGCAGCCACAGGAAAACCGCAACAGGGCCGACGATTTTT.

Turning to this clone: Within the sample, other DNA sequences also encode this same CDR3. V usage is TRBV29-1 and J usage is TRBJ1-2, with 9 bases fitting TRBD1. Germline V lookup: CDR1 SQVTM, CDR2 ANQGSEA. V gave up 0 bases and J gave up 8 bases; unmatched junction bases: 4. This CDR3 has 13 amino acids. This CDR3 reads CSVEEQGAQGYTF. For the CDR3, the DNA is TGCAGCGTTGAAGAACAGGGGGCGCAGGGCTACACCTTC. The entire variable domain, with the rest obtained from reference TRBV29-1 and TRBJ1-2, is as follows: SAVISQKPSRDICQRGTSLTIQCQVDSQVTMMFWYRQQPGQSLTLIATANQGSEATYESGFVIDKFPISRPNLTFSTLTVSNMSPEDSSIYLCSVEEQGAQGYTFGSGTRLTVV.

The gene calls are TRBV7-9 and TRBJ1-1; unclear D gene. V shed 2 bases and J shed 6 bases, with 7 bases lying between them. The CDR3 contains 12 residues. Germline V gene data show CDR1 as SEHNR and CDR2 as FQNEAQ (reference sequence). The CDR3 protein is CASSLSIPEAFF. The CDR3, as DNA: TGTGCCAGCAGCTTAAGCATACCTGAAGCTTTCTTT.

The chain is built from TRBV14 and TRBJ1-1; 8 bases are shared with TRBD1. The CDR3 is 16 amino acids. Germline V gene lookup returns CDR1 SGHDN and CDR2 FVKESK. The trim removed 4 bases at V and 3 bases at J, leaving 10 bases unmatched. The CDR3 loop is CASSPWTGTLDTEAFF. Written as DNA, the CDR3 is TGTGCCAGCAGCCCTTGGACAGGGACCCTTGACACTGAAGCTTTCTTT.

Concerning this clone: Distinct nucleotide sequences in the sample also encode this CDR3. V and J are TRBV6-5 and TRBJ2-7, with D unresolved. Trimming left V 2 bases short and J 3 bases short, with 8 bases between. The CDR3 consists of 13 residues. Germline V gene sequence: CDR1 MNHEY, CDR2 SVGAGI. CDR3 DNA: TGTGCCAGCAGTTACGGGGTTGGCTACGAGCAGTACTTC. Its translation is CASSYGVGYEQYF.

In the case of this clone: Other DNA sequences in the sample encode the same CDR3. This chain connects TRBV6-6 to TRBJ2-1, with D uncertain. The CDR3 sequence is 12 residues long. Between the trimmed V and J ends, which lost 6 bases and 5 bases, there was a span of 8 bases. Germline CDR1 reads MNHNY; CDR2 reads SVGAGI (reference sequence). The CDR3 region is CASSPGDNEQFF. CDR3 nucleotide sequence: TGTGCCAGCAGCCCCGGAGACAATGAGCAGTTCTTC.

This chain uses TRBV5-1 with TRBJ2-7; 7 positions agree with TRBD2. The germline gives CDR1 SGHRS, CDR2 YFSETQ. The CDR3 runs 16 residues. The ends lost 0 bases at V and 3 bases at J; junction bases unmatched: 9. Here the CDR3 reads CASSLGEGPSHYEQYF. CDR3 bases: TGCGCCAGCAGCTTGGGGGAGGGGCCCTCACACTACGAGCAGTACTTC.

This chain uses TRBV9 with TRBJ2-3; TRBD2 aligns across 8 bases. The germline CDR1 and CDR2 sequences are SGDLS and YYNGEE. The CDR3 has 15 residues. The J segment lost 6 bases and the V segment lost 4 bases, leaving 10 bases of the junction unmatched. The CDR3 spells CASSRWGSGMDTQYF. CDR3 DNA sequence: TGTGCCAGCAGCCGGTGGGGTAGCGGGATGGATACGCAGTATTTT.

Worth noting for this clone: The sample has other DNA sequences that encode this CDR3 too. This chain connects TRBV5-1 to TRBJ2-7; TRBD2 matches 7 bases. There are 15 residues in the CDR3. V was pared by 0 bases and J by 3 bases, with 6 bases of the junction left unmatched. Germline V gene lookup returns CDR1 SGHRS and CDR2 YFSETQ. CDR3 in amino acids: CASSLGASGSYEQYF. CDR3 nucleotides: TGCGCCAGCAGCTTGGGGGCTAGCGGAAGCTACGAGCAGTACTTC.

The J gene is TRBJ1-5, the V gene TRBV11-2, with 9 bases lining up with TRBD1. CDR3 length equals 17 residues. V lost 5 bases, J lost 4 bases, and 12 bases stayed unmatched. From germline, CDR1 is SGHAT and CDR2 FQNNGV. CDR3 sequence reads: CASSLLGGGQGNQPQHF. DNA for the CDR3: TGTGCCAGCAGCCTACTCGGGGGCGGACAGGGGAATCAGCCCCAGCATTTT.

The count of this clone is one. In the same sample, other DNA sequences code for this CDR3. The chain employs TRBV4-1 and TRBJ2-7; D unresolved. The CDR3 is 13 amino acids. Germline-derived CDR1 and CDR2 are MGHRA and YSYEKL. Trimming removed 4 bases from V and 4 bases from J, with 11 bases in between. Here the CDR3 DNA reads TGCGCCAGCAGCCCCGGGCTACATTACGAGCAGTACTTC. Protein product: CASSPGLHYEQYF.

The chain has TRBV6-1 and TRBJ1-5; 9 bases are a match to TRBD1. Germline V gene lookup returns CDR1 MNHNS and CDR2 SASEGT. The junction had 1 base not matched to a gene; V was cut back by 0 bases and J by 4 bases. The CDR3 loop spans 15 amino acids. The CDR3 DNA reads TGTGCCAGCAGTGAAGCGGGACAGGGAAATCAGCCCCAGCATTTT. Its translation: CASSEAGQGNQPQHF.

J is TRBJ1-1 and V is TRBV27; D ambiguous. V lost 0 bases and J 8 bases, leaving 13 bases between the germline ends. Germline V gene sequence: CDR1 MNHEY, CDR2 SMNVEV (reference sequence). The CDR3 contains 14 residues. CDR3 residues: CASSLSGQPLEAFF. The DNA of the CDR3 is TGTGCCAGCAGTTTATCTGGTCAGCCCCTCGAAGCTTTCTTT.

The J gene is TRBJ1-4, the V gene TRBV10-3; 7 nucleotides match TRBD1. This CDR3 region has 16 residues. V lost 3 bases to trimming and J lost 8 bases; unmatched junction nucleotides: 12. In germline, CDR1 is ENHRY, CDR2 SYGVKD. The CDR3 reads CAISDHGDSPPEKLFF. The CDR3 DNA is TGTGCCATCAGTGATCACGGGGACAGTCCCCCGGAAAAACTGTTTTTT.

The chain uses TRBV5-4 and TRBJ2-7; TRBD1 might be the D (6 bases). Per the germline V gene, CDR1 is SGHNT and CDR2 is YYREEE (reference sequence). V was shortened by 5 bases and J by 6 bases, with 12 bases between the two germline ends. The CDR3 spans 12 residues. The CDR3: CASSQGSSEQYF. In nucleotides, the CDR3 is TGTGCCAGCAGTCAGGGGAGTAGCGAGCAGTACTTC. Full variable domain (missing parts from reference TRBV5-4 and TRBJ2-7): ETGVTQSPTHLIKTRGQQVTLRCSSQSGHNTVSWYQQALGQGPQFIFQYYREEENGRGNFPPRFSGLQFPNYSSELNVNALELDDSALYLCASSQGSSEQYFGPGTRLTVT.

This chain uses TRBV6-4 with TRBJ1-1; D is undetermined. The length of the CDR3 is 14 residues. Germline-derived CDR1 and CDR2 are MRHNA and SNTAGT. The V and J ends lost 3 bases and 4 bases respectively, with 12 bases between them. The CDR3 coding sequence is TGTGCCAGCAGTGAGGAGGGCTGGGGCACTGAAGCTTTCTTT. Translated: CASSEEGWGTEAFF.

V is TRBV19 and J is TRBJ1-2; 9 nucleotides match TRBD1. The CDR3 sequence is 12 residues long. After removal of 6 bases from V and 8 bases from J, the junction contained 4 bases not matched to a gene. Germline CDR1 is LNHDA and CDR2 is SQIVND (reference sequence). The CDR3 protein is CASRTGGDGYTF. CDR3 nucleotides: TGTGCCAGTAGAACAGGGGGCGACGGCTACACCTTC.

On this clone: This specimen includes other DNA sequences encoding the same CDR3. V and J are TRBV28 and TRBJ2-7, with 8 bases fitting TRBD1. V lost 4 bases to trimming and J lost 4 bases; unmatched junction nucleotides: 9. Germline-derived CDR1 and CDR2 are MDHEN and SYDVKM. The CDR3 extends over 15 amino acids. The CDR3 bases are TGTGCCAGCAGTTCACCCGGGACAGGACGTTACGAGCAGTACTTC. Encoded protein: CASSSPGTGRYEQYF.